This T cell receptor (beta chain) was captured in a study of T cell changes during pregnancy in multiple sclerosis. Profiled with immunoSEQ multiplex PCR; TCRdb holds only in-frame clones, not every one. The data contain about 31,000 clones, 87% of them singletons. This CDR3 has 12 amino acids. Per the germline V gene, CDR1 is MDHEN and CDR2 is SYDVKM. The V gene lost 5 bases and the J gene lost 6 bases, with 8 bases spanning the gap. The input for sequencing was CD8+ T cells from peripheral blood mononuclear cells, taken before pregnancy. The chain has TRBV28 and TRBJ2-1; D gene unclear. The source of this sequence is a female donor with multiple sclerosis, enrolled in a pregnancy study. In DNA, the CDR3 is TGTGCCAGCAGTCCCTCCCGCAATGAGCAGTTCTTC. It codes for CASSPSRNEQFF.